This T cell receptor (beta chain) derives from a study of control samples from healthy donors and cancer patients. The germline V gene has CDR1 SEHNR and CDR2 FQNEAQ (reference sequence). This CDR3 has 15 residues. V was clipped by 4 bases and J by 1 base; unmatched bases: 3. The protocol was immunoSEQ multiplex PCR, while the TCRdb copy is restricted to in-frame clones and leaves out a portion. The sample lists tens of thousands of clones, roughly 90% occurring once. V usage is TRBV7-9 and J usage is TRBJ2-5; 10 bases match TRBD2. This clonotype originated in a man over 45 in good health. Material for sequencing was blood. This CDR3 reads CASSSSGGLQETQYF. The CDR3 DNA follows: TGTGCCAGCAGCTCTAGCGGGGGACTCCAAGAGACCCAGTACTTC. Combining the CDR3 with reference TRBV7-9 and TRBJ2-5 gives the whole variable domain DTGVSQNPRHKITKRGQNVTFRCDPISEHNRLYWYRQTLGQGPEFLTYFQNEAQLEKSRLLSDRFSAERPKGSFSTLEIQRTEQGDSAMYLCASSSSGGLQETQYFGPGTRLLVL.